This T cell receptor beta chain stems from a study of blood T cell repertoires in COVID-19. This CDR3 comprises 15 residues. V lost 4 bases and J 3 bases, leaving 15 bases between the germline ends. Looked up from germline, CDR1 is SGHDT and CDR2 is YYEEEE. TCRdb's table, derived via immunoSEQ multiplex PCR, lists solely in-frame clones and lacks some. Here the sample spans about 100,000 clones, 80% to 90% being singletons. This clone was picked up one time. The clonotype was recovered from an elderly man with acute or convalescent COVID-19. The chain combines TRBV5-6 with TRBJ2-3; possibly TRBD1 for D (8 bases). The specimen was peripheral blood. In DNA form, the CDR3 reads TGTGCCAGCAGCCCCGGACAGGGAGGGACAGATACGCAGTATTTT. Translation gives CASSPGQGGTDTQYF.